The 10 T cell receptor beta chains below were found in one sample sequenced in a study of T cell responses to AZD1222 COVID-19 vaccine. Produced via immunoSEQ multiplex PCR; TCRdb's table is partial and in-frame only. Of 80,000 to 95,000 clones in the sample, 88% are singletons; the top ten hold 6.5% to 8.5%. The sample consisted of peripheral blood, taken 28 days after the second AZD1222 dose. These receptors were obtained from an adult who received the AZD1222 COVID-19 vaccine.

In nucleotides, the CDR3 is TGTGCCAGCAGCTTCGGACAGGTTGTTGGTGGCTACACCTTC. This sequence encodes CASSFGQVVGGYTF. V gene TRBV3-1 (or the pseudogene TRBV3-2) combines with J gene TRBJ1-2; TRBD1 matches at 7 bases. The CDR3 consists of 14 residues. CDR1 is LGHDT and CDR2 is YNNKEL in the germline V gene (reference sequence). V lost 5 bases and J lost 7; bases outside the gene matches: 10.

V and J are TRBV9 and TRBJ1-4; 9 bases fit TRBD1. Germline-derived CDR1 and CDR2 are SGDLS and YYNGEE. The trim removed 3 bases at V and 3 bases at J, leaving 6 bases unmatched. This CDR3 region has 16 residues. CDR3 nucleotide sequence: TGTGCCAGCAGCGCATTCGGGACAGGGTCTAATGAAAAACTGTTTTTT. It codes for CASSAFGTGSNEKLFF. The entire variable domain, with the rest obtained from reference TRBV9 and TRBJ1-4, is as follows: DSGVTQTPKHLITATGQRVTLRCSPRSGDLSVYWYQQSLDQGLQFLIQYYNGEERAKGNILERFSAQQFPDLHSELNLSSLELGDSALYFCASSAFGTGSNEKLFFGSGTQLSVL.

This clone was recorded a few times. The chain recombines TRBV5-4 with TRBJ1-2; 8 bases line up with TRBD1. The CDR3 consists of 15 residues. The V and J ends lost 4 bases and 7 bases, in that order; junction bases with no gene match: 12. Germline CDR1 SGHNT, CDR2 YYREEE (reference sequence). The CDR3 DNA sequence: TGTGCCAGCAGCGGCCCCCGGACAGGGTTTGGTGGCTACACCTTC. Amino acids: CASSGPRTGFGGYTF.

V is TRBV12-3 or TRBV12-4 and J is TRBJ1-2; D remains ambiguous. The germline V and J ends were trimmed by 3 bases and 6 bases, with 11 bases remaining between them. CDR3 length equals 13 residues. The CDR3: CASSFSGPDGYTF. The CDR3 DNA sequence: TGTGCCAGCAGTTTCAGTGGGCCGGATGGCTACACCTTC.

The chain has TRBV7-9 and TRBJ2-1; D assignment may be TRBD1 or TRBD2 (5 bases each). V gave up 3 bases and J gave up 0 bases, with 15 bases separating them. This CDR3 is 17 amino acids long. In germline, CDR1 is SEHNR, CDR2 FQNEAQ (reference sequence). The CDR3 bases are TGTGCCAGCAGCTTCGGACTCACAGGTTCCTCCTACAATGAGCAGTTCTTC. Its translation: CASSFGLTGSSYNEQFF.

This rearrangement joins TRBV12-5 to TRBJ1-5; 9 nucleotides line up with TRBD1. The CDR3 has 17 residues. Germline V gene data show CDR1 as LGHNT and CDR2 as FRNRAP. The V segment lost 6 bases and the J segment 3 bases; nucleotides outside the gene matches: 12. CDR3 coding DNA: TGTGCTAGTGGGGGGACAGGGCTATTCAGAGACAATCAGCCCCAGCATTTT. Protein product: CASGGTGLFRDNQPQHF.

This clone was seen once. The J gene is TRBJ2-3, the V gene TRBV4-3, with 13 bases matching TRBD2. CDR1 and CDR2 from the germline V gene are LGHNA and YSLEER. CDR3 length: 17 amino acids. Trimming cost V 3 bases and J 4 bases; bases outside gene matches: 7. CDR3 nucleotide sequence: TGCGCCAGCAGCCAGGGGACTAGCGGGATGGGGCCAGATACGCAGTATTTT. Protein sequence: CASSQGTSGMGPDTQYF.

This chain connects TRBV10-3 to TRBJ1-5; D ambiguous. The CDR3 totals 15 residues. CDR1 and CDR2 (germline): ENHRY, SYGVKD. The V end was cut by 2 bases, the J end by 4 bases, with 12 bases between. The CDR3 sequence is CAISEGIGINQPQHF. CDR3 coding DNA: TGTGCCATCAGTGAGGGGATAGGGATTAATCAGCCCCAGCATTTT.

The chain couples TRBV4-3 to TRBJ2-1; the D is unclear. The CDR3 totals 15 residues. V lost 0 bases, J lost 2 bases, and 8 bases lay in between. Germline V CDR1 and CDR2: LGHNA, YSLEER. CDR3 DNA sequence: TGCGCCAGCAGCCAAGAGCACGCCGCCTACAATGAGCAGTTCTTC. This gives the protein CASSQEHAAYNEQFF.

The chain couples TRBV6-5 to TRBJ1-6; D is unresolved. The CDR3 covers 13 residues. The V end was cut by 2 bases, the J end by 10 bases, with 9 bases between. Germline assignment: CDR1 MNHEY and CDR2 SVGAGI. CDR3 in DNA: TGTGCCAGCAGTTACGCACAATGGTCACCCCTCCACTTT. Its translation: CASSYAQWSPLHF.